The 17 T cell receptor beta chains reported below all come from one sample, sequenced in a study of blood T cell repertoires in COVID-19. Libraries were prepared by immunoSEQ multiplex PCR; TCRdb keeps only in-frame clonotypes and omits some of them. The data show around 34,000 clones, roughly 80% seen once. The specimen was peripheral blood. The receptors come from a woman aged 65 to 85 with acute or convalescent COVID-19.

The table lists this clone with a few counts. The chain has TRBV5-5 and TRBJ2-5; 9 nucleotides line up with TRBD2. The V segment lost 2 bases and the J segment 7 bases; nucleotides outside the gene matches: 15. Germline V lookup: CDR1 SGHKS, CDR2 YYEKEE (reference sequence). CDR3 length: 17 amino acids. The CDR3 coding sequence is TGTGCCAGCAGCTTTGGAGCGGGAGGTCATGTTACGGGGACCCAGTACTTC. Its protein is CASSFGAGGHVTGTQYF.

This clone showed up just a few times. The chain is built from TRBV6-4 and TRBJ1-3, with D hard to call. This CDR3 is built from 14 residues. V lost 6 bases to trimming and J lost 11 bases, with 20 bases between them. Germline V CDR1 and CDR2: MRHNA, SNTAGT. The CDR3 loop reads CASRQTDGNGPIYF. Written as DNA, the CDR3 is TGTGCCAGCAGGCAAACCGACGGGAATGGTCCCATATATTTT.

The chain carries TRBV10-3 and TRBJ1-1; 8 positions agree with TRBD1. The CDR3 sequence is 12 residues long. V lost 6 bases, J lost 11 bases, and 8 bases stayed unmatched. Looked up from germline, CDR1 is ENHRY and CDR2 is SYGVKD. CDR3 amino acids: CAISLGQGGAFF. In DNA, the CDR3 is TGTGCCATCAGCTTAGGACAGGGTGGTGCTTTCTTT.

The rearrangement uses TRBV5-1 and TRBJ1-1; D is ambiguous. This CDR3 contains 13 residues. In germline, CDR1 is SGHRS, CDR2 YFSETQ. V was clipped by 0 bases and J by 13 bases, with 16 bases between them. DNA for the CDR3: TGCGCCAGCAGCTTGGTGGGTGGGCCCGTCGGTTTCTTT. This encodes CASSLVGGPVGFF.

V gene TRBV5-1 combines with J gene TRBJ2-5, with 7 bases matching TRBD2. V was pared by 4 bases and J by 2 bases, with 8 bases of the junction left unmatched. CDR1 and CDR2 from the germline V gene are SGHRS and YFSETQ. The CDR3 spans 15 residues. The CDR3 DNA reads TGCGCCAGCAGCGGCACCGGGACTACACAAGAGACCCAGTACTTC. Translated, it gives CASSGTGTTQETQYF.

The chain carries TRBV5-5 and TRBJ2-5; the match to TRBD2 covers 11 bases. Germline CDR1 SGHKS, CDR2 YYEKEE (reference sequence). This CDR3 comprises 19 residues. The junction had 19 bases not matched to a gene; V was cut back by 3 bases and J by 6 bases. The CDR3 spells CASSYPPGSGGAVMKTQYF. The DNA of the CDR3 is TGTGCCAGCAGCTACCCCCCCGGTAGCGGGGGGGCCGTTATGAAGACCCAGTACTTC.

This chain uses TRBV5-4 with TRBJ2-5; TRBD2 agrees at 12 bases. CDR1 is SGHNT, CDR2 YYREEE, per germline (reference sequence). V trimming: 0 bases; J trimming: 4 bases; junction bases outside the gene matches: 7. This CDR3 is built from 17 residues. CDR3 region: CASSLEPGLAGGETQYF. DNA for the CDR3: TGTGCCAGCAGCTTGGAGCCGGGACTAGCGGGTGGAGAGACCCAGTACTTC.

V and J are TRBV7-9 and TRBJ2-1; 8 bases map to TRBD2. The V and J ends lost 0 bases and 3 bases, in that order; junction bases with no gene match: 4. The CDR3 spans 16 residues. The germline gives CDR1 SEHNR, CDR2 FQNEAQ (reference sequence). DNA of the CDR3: TGTGCCAGCAGCTTAGCCGGCGGGGGGTTCTACAATGAGCAGTTCTTC. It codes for CASSLAGGGFYNEQFF.

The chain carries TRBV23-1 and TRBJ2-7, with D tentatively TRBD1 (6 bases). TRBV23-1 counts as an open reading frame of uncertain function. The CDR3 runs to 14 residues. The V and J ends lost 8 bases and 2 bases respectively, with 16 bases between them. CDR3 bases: TGCGCCAGCCGGACAGACCGGACCCCCTACGAGCAGTACTTC. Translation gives CASRTDRTPYEQYF.

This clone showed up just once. The CDR3 bases are TGTGCCAGTAGACCCGGGGGTATGAACACTGAAGCTTTCTTT. It translates to CASRPGGMNTEAFF. The J gene is TRBJ1-1, the V gene TRBV19; possibly TRBD1 for D (5 bases). With 6 bases removed from V and 0 bases from J, the gap between germline ends came to 11 bases. The germline V gene encodes CDR1 LNHDA and CDR2 SQIVND (reference sequence). The CDR3 is 14 residues long.

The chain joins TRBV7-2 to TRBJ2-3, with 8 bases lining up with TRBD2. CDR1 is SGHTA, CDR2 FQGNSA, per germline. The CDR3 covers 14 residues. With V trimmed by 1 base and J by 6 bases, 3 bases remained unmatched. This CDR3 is CASSLGLAGDTQYF. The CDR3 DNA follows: TGTGCCAGCAGCTTAGGGCTAGCGGGCGATACGCAGTATTTT.

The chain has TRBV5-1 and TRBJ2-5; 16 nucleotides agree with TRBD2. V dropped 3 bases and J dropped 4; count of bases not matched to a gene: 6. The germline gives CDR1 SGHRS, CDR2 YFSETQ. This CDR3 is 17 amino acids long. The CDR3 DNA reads TGCGCCAGCAGCTGGGGACTAGCGGGGGGGCCGTCAGAGACCCAGTACTTC. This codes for CASSWGLAGGPSETQYF.

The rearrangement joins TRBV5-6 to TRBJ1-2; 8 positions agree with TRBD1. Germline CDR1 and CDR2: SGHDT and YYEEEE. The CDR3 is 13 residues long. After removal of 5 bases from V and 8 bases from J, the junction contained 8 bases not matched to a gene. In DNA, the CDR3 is TGTGCCAGCAGACTCCGACAGGGGAGGGGCTACACCTTC. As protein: CASRLRQGRGYTF. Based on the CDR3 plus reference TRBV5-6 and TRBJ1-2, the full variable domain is DAGVTQSPTHLIKTRGQQVTLRCSPKSGHDTVSWYQQALGQGPQFIFQYYEEEERQRGNFPDRFSGHQFPNYSSELNVNALLLGDSALYLCASRLRQGRGYTFGSGTRLTVV.

CDR3 sequence (DNA): TGTGCCAGCAGTGAAGCTGCACTGTTGAATGAGCAGTTCTTC. Protein: CASSEAALLNEQFF. This chain joins TRBV2 and TRBJ2-1; no definite D call. This CDR3 has 14 amino acids. Germline V gene data show CDR1 as SNHLY and CDR2 as FYNNEI. Trimming cost V 0 bases and J 7 bases, with 10 bases left between them.

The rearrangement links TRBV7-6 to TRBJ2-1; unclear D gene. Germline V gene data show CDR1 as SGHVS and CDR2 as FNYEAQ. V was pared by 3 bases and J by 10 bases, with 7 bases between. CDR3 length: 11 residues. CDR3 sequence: CASSFGEEQFF. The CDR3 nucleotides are TGTGCCAGCAGCTTCGGAGAGGAGCAGTTCTTC.

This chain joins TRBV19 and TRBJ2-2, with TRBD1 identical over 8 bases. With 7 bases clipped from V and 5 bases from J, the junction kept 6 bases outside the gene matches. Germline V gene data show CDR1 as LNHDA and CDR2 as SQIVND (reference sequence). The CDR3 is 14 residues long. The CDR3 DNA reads TGTGCCAGTACCAACCGGGACAGGACCGGGGAGCTGTTTTTT. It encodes CASTNRDRTGELFF.

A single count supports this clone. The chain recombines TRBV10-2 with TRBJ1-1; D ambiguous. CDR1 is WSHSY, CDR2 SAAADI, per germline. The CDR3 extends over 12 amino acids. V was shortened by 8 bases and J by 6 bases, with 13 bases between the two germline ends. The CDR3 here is CASAMGGAEAFF. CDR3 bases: TGCGCCAGCGCGATGGGCGGGGCTGAAGCTTTCTTT.